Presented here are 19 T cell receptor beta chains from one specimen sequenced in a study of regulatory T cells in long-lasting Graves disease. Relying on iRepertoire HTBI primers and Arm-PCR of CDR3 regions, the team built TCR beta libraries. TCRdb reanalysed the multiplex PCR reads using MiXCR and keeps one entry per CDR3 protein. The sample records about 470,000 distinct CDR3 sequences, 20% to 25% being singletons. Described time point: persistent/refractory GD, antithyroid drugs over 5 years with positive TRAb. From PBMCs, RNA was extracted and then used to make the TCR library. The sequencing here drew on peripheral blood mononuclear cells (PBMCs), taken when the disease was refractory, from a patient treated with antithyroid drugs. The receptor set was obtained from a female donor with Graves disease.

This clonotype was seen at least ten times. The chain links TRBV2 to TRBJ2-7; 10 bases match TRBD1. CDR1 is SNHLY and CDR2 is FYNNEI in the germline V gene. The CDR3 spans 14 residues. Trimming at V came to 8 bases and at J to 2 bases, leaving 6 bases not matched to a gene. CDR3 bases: TGTGCCAGCCTAACCGGGACAGGGGCCTACGAGCAGTACTTC. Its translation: CASLTGTGAYEQYF.

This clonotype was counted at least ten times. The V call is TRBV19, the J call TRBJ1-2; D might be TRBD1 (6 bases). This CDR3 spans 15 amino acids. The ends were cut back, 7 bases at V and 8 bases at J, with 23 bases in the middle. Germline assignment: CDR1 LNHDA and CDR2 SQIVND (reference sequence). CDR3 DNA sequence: TGTGCCAGTAAACCCATCGAGACAGGAACGGGGGGCTACACCTTC. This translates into CASKPIETGTGGYTF.

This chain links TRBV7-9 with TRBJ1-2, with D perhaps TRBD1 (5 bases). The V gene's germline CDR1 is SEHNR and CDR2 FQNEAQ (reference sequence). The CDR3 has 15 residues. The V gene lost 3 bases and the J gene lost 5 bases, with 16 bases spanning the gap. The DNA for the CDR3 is TGTGCCAGCAGCTTTAGAGGGGCCGATAGTTATGGCTACACCTTC. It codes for CASSFRGADSYGYTF. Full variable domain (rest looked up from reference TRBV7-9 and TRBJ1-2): DTGVSQNPRHKITKRGQNVTFRCDPISEHNRLYWYRQTLGQGPEFLTYFQNEAQLEKSRLLSDRFSAERPKGSFSTLEIQRTEQGDSAMYLCASSFRGADSYGYTFGSGTRLTVV.

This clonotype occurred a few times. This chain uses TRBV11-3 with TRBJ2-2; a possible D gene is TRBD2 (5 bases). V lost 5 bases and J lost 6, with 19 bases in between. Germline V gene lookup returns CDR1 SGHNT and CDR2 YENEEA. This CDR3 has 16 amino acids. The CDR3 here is CASSPSSGPKAGELFF. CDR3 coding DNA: TGTGCCAGCAGCCCTAGCTCGGGTCCGAAAGCCGGGGAGCTGTTTTTT. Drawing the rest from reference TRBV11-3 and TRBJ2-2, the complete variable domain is EAGVVQSPRYKIIEKKQPVAFWCNPISGHNTLYWYLQNLGQGPELLIRYENEEAVDDSQLPKDRFSAERLKGVDSTLKIQPAELGDSAVYLCASSPSSGPKAGELFFGEGSRLTVL.

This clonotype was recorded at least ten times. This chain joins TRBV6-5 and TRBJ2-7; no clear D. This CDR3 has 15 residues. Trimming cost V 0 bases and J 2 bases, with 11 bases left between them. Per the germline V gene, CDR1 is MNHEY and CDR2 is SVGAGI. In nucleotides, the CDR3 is TGTGCCAGCAGTTACTCTTGGATCCAAGCCTACGAGCAGTACTTC. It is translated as CASSYSWIQAYEQYF.

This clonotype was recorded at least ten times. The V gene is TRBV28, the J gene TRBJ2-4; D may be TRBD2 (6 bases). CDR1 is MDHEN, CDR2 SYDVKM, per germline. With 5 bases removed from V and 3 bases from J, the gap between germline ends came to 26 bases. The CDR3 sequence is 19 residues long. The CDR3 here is CASSPRFYGGFGGKNIQYF. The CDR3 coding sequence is TGTGCCAGCAGTCCTAGATTCTACGGGGGATTCGGCGGCAAAAACATTCAGTACTTC. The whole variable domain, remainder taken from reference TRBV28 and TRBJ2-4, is DVKVTQSSRYLVKRTGEKVFLECVQDMDHENMFWYRQDPGLGLRLIYFSYDVKMKEKGDIPEGYSVSREKKERFSLILESASTNQTSMYLCASSPRFYGGFGGKNIQYFGAGTRLSVL.

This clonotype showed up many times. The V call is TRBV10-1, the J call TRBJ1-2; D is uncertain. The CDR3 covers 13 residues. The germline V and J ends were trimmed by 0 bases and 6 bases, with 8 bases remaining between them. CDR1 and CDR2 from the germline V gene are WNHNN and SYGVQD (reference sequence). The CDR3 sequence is CASSESTRDGYTF. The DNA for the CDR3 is TGCGCCAGCAGTGAGTCGACCCGGGATGGCTACACCTTC.

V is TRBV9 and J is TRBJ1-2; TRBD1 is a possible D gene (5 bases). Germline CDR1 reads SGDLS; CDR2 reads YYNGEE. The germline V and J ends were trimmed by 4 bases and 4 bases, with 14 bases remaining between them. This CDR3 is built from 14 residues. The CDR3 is CASSPLGGGYGYTF. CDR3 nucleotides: TGTGCCAGCAGCCCGCTCGGCGGGGGCTATGGCTACACCTTC.

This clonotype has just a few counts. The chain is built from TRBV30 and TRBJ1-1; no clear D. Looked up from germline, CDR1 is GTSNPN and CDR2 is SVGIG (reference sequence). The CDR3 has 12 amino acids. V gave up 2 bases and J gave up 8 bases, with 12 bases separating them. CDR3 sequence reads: CAWSTGIPEAFF. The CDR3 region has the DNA TGTGCCTGGAGTACTGGGATTCCGGAAGCTTTCTTT.

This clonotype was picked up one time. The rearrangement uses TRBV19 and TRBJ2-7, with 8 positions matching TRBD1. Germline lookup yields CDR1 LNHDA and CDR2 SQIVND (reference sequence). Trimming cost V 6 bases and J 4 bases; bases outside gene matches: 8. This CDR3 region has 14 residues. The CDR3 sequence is CASRRWTGSYEQYF. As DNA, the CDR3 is TGTGCCAGTAGACGGTGGACAGGGTCATACGAGCAGTACTTC.

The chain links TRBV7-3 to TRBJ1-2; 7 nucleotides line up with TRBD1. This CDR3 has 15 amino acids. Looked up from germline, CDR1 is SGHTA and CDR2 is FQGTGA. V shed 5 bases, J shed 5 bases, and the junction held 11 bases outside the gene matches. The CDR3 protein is CASSLLPGGLYGYTF. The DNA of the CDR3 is TGTGCCAGCAGCCTACTTCCAGGGGGTCTGTATGGCTACACCTTC.

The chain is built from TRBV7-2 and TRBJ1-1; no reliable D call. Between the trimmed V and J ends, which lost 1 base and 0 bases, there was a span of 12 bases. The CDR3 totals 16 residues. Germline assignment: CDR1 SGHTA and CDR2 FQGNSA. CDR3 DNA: TGTGCCAGCAGCTTAGTTCCGCCGCGTTTGAACACTGAAGCTTTCTTT. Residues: CASSLVPPRLNTEAFF.

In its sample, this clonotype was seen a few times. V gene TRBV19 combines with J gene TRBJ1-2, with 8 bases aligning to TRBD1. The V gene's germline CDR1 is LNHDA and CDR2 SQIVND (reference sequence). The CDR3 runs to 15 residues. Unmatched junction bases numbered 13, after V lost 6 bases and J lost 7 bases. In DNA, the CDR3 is TGTGCCAGTAGGCCCGGACAGGGCTCCAACCTTGGCTACACCTTC. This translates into CASRPGQGSNLGYTF.

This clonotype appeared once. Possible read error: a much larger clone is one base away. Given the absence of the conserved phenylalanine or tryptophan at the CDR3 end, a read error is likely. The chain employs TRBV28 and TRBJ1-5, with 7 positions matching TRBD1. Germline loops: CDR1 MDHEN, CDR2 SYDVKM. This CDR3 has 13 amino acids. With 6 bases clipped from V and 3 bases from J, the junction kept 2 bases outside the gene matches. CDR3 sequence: CASRTGINQPQHL. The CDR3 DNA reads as TGTGCCAGCAGGACAGGGATCAATCAGCCCCAGCATCTT.

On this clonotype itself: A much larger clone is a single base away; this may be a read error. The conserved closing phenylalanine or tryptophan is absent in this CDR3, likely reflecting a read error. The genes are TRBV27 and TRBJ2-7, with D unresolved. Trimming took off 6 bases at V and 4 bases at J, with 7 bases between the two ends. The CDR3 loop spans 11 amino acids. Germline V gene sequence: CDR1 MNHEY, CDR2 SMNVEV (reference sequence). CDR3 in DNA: TGTGCCAGCAGCCACGCTTACGAGCAGTACCTC. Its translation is CASSHAYEQYL.

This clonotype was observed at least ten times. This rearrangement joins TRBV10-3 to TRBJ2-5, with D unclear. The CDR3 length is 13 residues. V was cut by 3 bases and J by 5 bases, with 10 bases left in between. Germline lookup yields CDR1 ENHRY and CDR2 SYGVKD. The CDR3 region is CAISDPGRETQYF. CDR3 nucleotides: TGTGCCATCAGTGATCCTGGAAGGGAGACCCAGTACTTC.

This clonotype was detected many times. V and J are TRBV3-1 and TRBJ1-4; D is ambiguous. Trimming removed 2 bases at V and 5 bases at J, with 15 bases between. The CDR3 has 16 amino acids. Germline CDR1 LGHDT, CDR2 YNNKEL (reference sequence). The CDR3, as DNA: TGTGCCAGCAGCCAAATGAACCCGACGGAAAATGAAAAACTGTTTTTT. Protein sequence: CASSQMNPTENEKLFF.

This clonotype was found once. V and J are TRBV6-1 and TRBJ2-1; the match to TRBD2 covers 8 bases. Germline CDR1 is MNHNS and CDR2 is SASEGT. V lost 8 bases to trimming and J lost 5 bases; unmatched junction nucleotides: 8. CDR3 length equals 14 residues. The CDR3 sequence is CASREGGRNNEQFF. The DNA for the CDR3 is TGTGCCAGCCGGGAGGGGGGTAGGAACAATGAGCAGTTCTTC.

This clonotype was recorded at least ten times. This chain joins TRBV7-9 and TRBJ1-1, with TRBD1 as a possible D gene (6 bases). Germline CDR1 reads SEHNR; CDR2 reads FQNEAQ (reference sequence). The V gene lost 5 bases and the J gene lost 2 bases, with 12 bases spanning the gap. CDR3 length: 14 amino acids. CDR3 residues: CASSDHRANTEAFF. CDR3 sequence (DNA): TGTGCCAGCAGCGACCACAGGGCAAACACTGAAGCTTTCTTT.